Sequencing of this T cell receptor beta chain was carried out in a study of human T cells and chemical hapten exposure. Sequencing started from total RNA isolated from unfractionated whole blood. Separate cDNA molecules received unique molecular identifiers, which the library attached to them. MiXCR, applied by TCRdb to the reads, yields one record per CDR3 protein. The sample yields about 120,000 distinct CDR3 sequences, approximately 9.3% seen once. The CDR3 runs to 13 residues. Per germline, CDR1 DFQATT and CDR2 SNEGSKA (reference sequence). J was trimmed by 7 bases and V by 4 bases; bases with no gene match: 5.

Material: whole blood. The receptor's source is a human donor in good health. Some clones in this sample may be carry-over from other donors' samples. The chain employs TRBV20-1 and TRBJ2-7; 12 nucleotides align to TRBD1. CDR3 amino acids: CSATGQGAGEQYF. CDR3 bases: TGCAGTGCTACGGGACAGGGGGCGGGTGAGCAGTACTTC.